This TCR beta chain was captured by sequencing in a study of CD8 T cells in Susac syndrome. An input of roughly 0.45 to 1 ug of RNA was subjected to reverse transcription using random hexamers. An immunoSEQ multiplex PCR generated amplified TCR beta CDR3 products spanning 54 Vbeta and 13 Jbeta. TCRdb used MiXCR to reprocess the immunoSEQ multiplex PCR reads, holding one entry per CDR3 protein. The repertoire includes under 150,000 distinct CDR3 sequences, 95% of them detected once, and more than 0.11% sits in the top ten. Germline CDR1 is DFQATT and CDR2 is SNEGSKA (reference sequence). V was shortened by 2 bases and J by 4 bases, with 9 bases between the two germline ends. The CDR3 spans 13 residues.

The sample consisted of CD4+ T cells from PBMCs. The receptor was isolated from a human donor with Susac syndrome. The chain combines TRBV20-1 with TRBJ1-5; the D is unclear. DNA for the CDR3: TGCAGTGCTAGATCAACGGGAAATCAGCCCCAGCATTTT. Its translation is CSARSTGNQPQHF.